The 11 T cell receptor beta chains below all came from one sample that was sequenced in a study of T cells in Graves' hyperthyroidism and ophthalmopathy. TCR beta CDR3 regions were amplified from RNA. HTBI primers were the set used in a first-round RT-PCR of the TCR CDR3. TCRdb re-analysed the multiplex PCR reads in MiXCR, keeping a single row per CDR3 protein. The sample lists some 350,000 distinct CDR3 sequences; about 18% were seen once. The sequenced sample was blood. The receptors here all came from a woman between 18 and 29 years old with Graves' hyperthyroidism.

This clonotype has a count of ten or more. The chain is built from TRBV3-1 and TRBJ1-1; weak D call: TRBD1 (6 bases). Germline assignment: CDR1 LGHDT and CDR2 YNNKEL (reference sequence). Deletions cut 6 bases from V and 3 bases from J, with 20 bases between. The CDR3 totals 16 residues. The CDR3 DNA reads as TGTGCCAGCAGACCGGACAGTGAGAATAGGTACACTGAAGCTTTCTTT. It specifies CASRPDSENRYTEAFF.

This clonotype was detected ten times or more. The V and J genes are TRBV6-5 and TRBJ1-2; 7 bases are a match to TRBD1. The germline CDR1 and CDR2 sequences are MNHEY and SVGAGI. CDR3 length equals 15 residues. V shed 2 bases and J 4 bases; nucleotides not matched to a gene: 7. The CDR3, as DNA: TGTGCCAGCAGTTACCCGGGACAGTCAAGCTATGGCTACACCTTC. Encoded protein: CASSYPGQSSYGYTF.

This clonotype was detected only a few times. V usage is TRBV18 and J usage is TRBJ2-5; tentative D call: TRBD1 (5 bases). Deletions cut 5 bases from V and 0 bases from J, with 13 bases between. The V gene's germline CDR1 is KGHSH and CDR2 LQKENI. CDR3 length equals 15 residues. CDR3 coding DNA: TGTGCCAGCTCAAACCCAGGGTGGTACCAAGAGACCCAGTACTTC. Its translation: CASSNPGWYQETQYF.

This clonotype was observed many times. The genes are TRBV18 and TRBJ2-7, with unresolved D. The CDR3 extends over 15 amino acids. The germline V gene encodes CDR1 KGHSH and CDR2 LQKENI. V was cut by 5 bases and J by 3 bases, with 17 bases left in between. As DNA, the CDR3 is TGTGCCAGCTCATCCCTTCGCTCCGAAAGCTACGAGCAGTACTTC. Its translation is CASSSLRSESYEQYF.

The chain joins TRBV12-3 or TRBV12-4 to TRBJ1-6; 8 bases fit TRBD1. Germline trimming cut 6 bases from V and 9 bases from J; bases unmatched to any gene: 7. This CDR3 has 14 amino acids. The CDR3 nucleotides are TGTGCCAGCAGCTACCAGGGGGCGAGTTCACCCCTCCACTTT. This sequence encodes CASSYQGASSPLHF.

The table lists this clonotype with many counts. The V and J genes are TRBV5-1 and TRBJ2-7; D possibly corresponds to TRBD2 (6 bases). Germline V gives CDR1 SGHRS, CDR2 YFSETQ. The CDR3 contains 14 residues. Trimming removed 7 bases at V and 0 bases at J, with 14 bases between. The chain's CDR3 is CASCPGVGSYEQYF. The CDR3 DNA sequence: TGCGCCAGCTGTCCGGGGGTAGGCTCCTACGAGCAGTACTTC.

This clonotype was seen repeatedly, ten times or more. J is TRBJ2-7 and V is TRBV10-3; TRBD1 matches at 9 bases. Germline CDR1 is ENHRY and CDR2 is SYGVKD. The CDR3 sequence is 14 residues long. After removal of 2 bases from V and 4 bases from J, the junction contained 3 bases not matched to a gene. CDR3 coding DNA: TGTGCCATCAGTGAGGACAGGGGGGCGTACGAGCAGTACTTC. Protein: CAISEDRGAYEQYF.

This clonotype was counted at least ten times. CDR3 sequence: CSASRAFSYEQYF. Written as DNA, the CDR3 is TGCAGTGCTTCCCGGGCCTTCTCCTACGAGCAGTACTTC. The gene calls are TRBV20-1 and TRBJ2-7; D gene unclear. The CDR3 contains 13 residues. Germline-derived CDR1 and CDR2 are DFQATT and SNEGSKA (reference sequence). V lost 5 bases, J lost 0 bases, and 11 bases lay in between.

In its sample, this clonotype was seen many times. The chain links TRBV12-3 or TRBV12-4 to TRBJ2-7; D not resolved. The CDR3 sequence is 11 residues long. V was pared by 4 bases and J by 5 bases, with 6 bases between. The CDR3 here is CASSSINEQYF. The CDR3 DNA is TGTGCCAGCAGTTCCATTAACGAGCAGTACTTC.

The CDR3 DNA reads TGTGCCAGCAGCCCCAGTGCAGGAGAGACCCAGTACTTC. Protein sequence: CASSPSAGETQYF. This rearrangement joins TRBV2 to TRBJ2-5; D uncertain. With 6 bases removed from V and 4 bases from J, the gap between germline ends came to 12 bases. The germline gives CDR1 SNHLY, CDR2 FYNNEI. The CDR3 runs 13 residues.

This clonotype occurred many times. This sequence joins TRBV7-3 and TRBJ2-6, with unresolved D. The germline V and J ends were trimmed by 5 bases and 0 bases, with 11 bases remaining between them. CDR1 SGHTA and CDR2 FQGTGA come from the germline V gene. The CDR3 runs 16 residues. CDR3 loop: CASSLTGSSGANVLTF. The CDR3 DNA reads as TGTGCCAGCAGCCTCACGGGCTCCTCTGGGGCCAACGTCCTGACTTTC.